These 20 T cell receptor beta chains were all obtained from the same sample, sequenced in a study of shared clonotypes between healthy human individuals. Assay used: immunoSEQ multiplex PCR; TCRdb lists only in-frame clones, some missing. The sample carries 450,000 to 700,000 clones, around 95% recorded once. Terminally differentiated effector memory CD45RA+ cells were excluded by CCR7 positive selection of CD45RO-negative cells. The sequenced sample was naive CD8+ T cells sorted from blood. The receptors derive from a woman in her 30s in good health.

This chain joins TRBV27 and TRBJ2-3; 11 bases match TRBD2. The germline V gene has CDR1 MNHEY and CDR2 SMNVEV (reference sequence). The CDR3 loop spans 17 amino acids. Unmatched junction bases numbered 10, after V lost 5 bases and J lost 3 bases. Here the CDR3 DNA reads TGTGCCAGCAGTCCCAGGACTAGCGGGCGCGGGACAGATACGCAGTATTTT. The encoded protein is CASSPRTSGRGTDTQYF.

V is TRBV4-1 and J is TRBJ2-7; the match to TRBD2 covers 12 bases. The CDR3 length is 15 residues. J lost 3 bases, V lost 0 bases, and 0 bases had no gene match. Germline V gives CDR1 MGHRA, CDR2 YSYEKL. CDR3 nucleotide sequence: TGCGCCAGCAGCCAAGAGGGACTAGCGGGCTACGAGCAGTACTTC. Amino acids: CASSQEGLAGYEQYF.

V is TRBV10-3 and J is TRBJ2-7, with 10 bases fitting TRBD2. Per germline, CDR1 ENHRY and CDR2 SYGVKD. The CDR3 has 15 amino acids. V shed 4 bases and J 6 bases; nucleotides not matched to a gene: 9. DNA of the CDR3: TGTGCCATCAGTGCAGCGGGAGGGCCCTTCAGCGAGCAGTACTTC. It codes for CAISAAGGPFSEQYF.

This clone was counted a single time. V is TRBV5-6 and J is TRBJ2-7; 8 bases map to TRBD2. V was clipped by 4 bases and J by 3 bases; unmatched bases: 21. This CDR3 has 19 residues. Per the germline V gene, CDR1 is SGHDT and CDR2 is YYEEEE. The CDR3 coding sequence is TGTGCCAGCAGCCCCCGATGGACAGAACCGGGACTAGAGGACTACGAGCAGTACTTC. The encoded protein is CASSPRWTEPGLEDYEQYF.

The rearrangement joins TRBV19 to TRBJ1-3; TRBD1 matches at 8 bases. The germline V gene has CDR1 LNHDA and CDR2 SQIVND (reference sequence). The CDR3 extends over 17 amino acids. V gave up 3 bases and J gave up 0 bases; unmatched junction bases: 7. CDR3 coding DNA: TGTGCCAGTAGTATTAGGGGGACAGGTCGCTCTGGAAACACCATATATTTT. It codes for CASSIRGTGRSGNTIYF.

The rearrangement uses TRBV14 and TRBJ2-6, with 8 bases lining up with TRBD2. J gave up 7 bases and V 1 base, and 6 bases lay outside the gene matches. CDR1 is SGHDN, CDR2 FVKESK, per germline. This CDR3 has 16 residues. CDR3 sequence reads: CASSQGRGAGANVLTF. The CDR3, as DNA: TGTGCCAGCAGCCAAGGGCGGGGGGCAGGTGCCAACGTCCTGACTTTC. Full variable domain (missing parts from reference TRBV14 and TRBJ2-6): EAGVTQFPSHSVIEKGQTVTLRCDPISGHDNLYWYRRVMGKEIKFLLHFVKESKQDESGMPNNRFLAERTGGTYSTLKVQPAELEDSGVYFCASSQGRGAGANVLTFGAGSRLTVL.

The chain uses TRBV28 and TRBJ2-1; TRBD2 matches at 8 bases. The trim removed 2 bases at V and 6 bases at J, leaving 6 bases unmatched. CDR1 and CDR2 (germline): MDHEN, SYDVKM. CDR3 size: 15 residues. This chain's CDR3 is CASSLGVAGFNEQFF. The CDR3 bases are TGTGCCAGCAGTTTAGGGGTAGCGGGGTTCAATGAGCAGTTCTTC.

This chain connects TRBV6-1 to TRBJ2-5; no firm D call. The CDR3 is made up of 12 amino acids. Trimming cost V 10 bases and J 0 bases, with 9 bases left between them. In germline, CDR1 is MNHNS, CDR2 SASEGT. CDR3 DNA: TGTGCCACCAAGGTGTACCAAGAGACCCAGTACTTC. Amino acid sequence: CATKVYQETQYF.

The chain carries TRBV7-9 and TRBJ2-2; no clear D gene. Trimming shortened V by 6 bases and J by 5 bases, and 7 bases separated the two germline ends. Germline V gives CDR1 SEHNR, CDR2 FQNEAQ (reference sequence). CDR3 length equals 12 residues. Here the CDR3 reads CASSFNTGELFF. CDR3 sequence (DNA): TGTGCCAGCAGTTTCAATACCGGGGAGCTGTTTTTT.

This clone was detected only once. The chain carries TRBV27 and TRBJ2-3; D ambiguous. Between the trimmed V and J ends, which lost 5 bases and 0 bases, there was a span of 12 bases. This CDR3 is 15 amino acids long. Germline V lookup: CDR1 MNHEY, CDR2 SMNVEV (reference sequence). The CDR3 nucleotides read TGTGCCAGCAGTCCGATGGGCCCAAGCACAGATACGCAGTATTTT. Encoded protein: CASSPMGPSTDTQYF.

This clone appeared a single time. The chain joins TRBV7-8 to TRBJ2-7, with D tentatively TRBD1 or TRBD2 (5 bases each). In germline, CDR1 is SGHVS, CDR2 FQNEAQ. V was clipped by 5 bases and J by 2 bases, with 16 bases between them. The CDR3 has 15 amino acids. The CDR3 sequence is CASSLGRDPTYEQYF. The DNA for the CDR3 is TGTGCCAGCAGCCTAGGCCGGGACCCAACCTACGAGCAGTACTTC.

CDR3 nucleotides: TGTGCCAGTAGTATAGCCCAGGGGACGGTTTACGAGCAGTACTTC. It codes for CASSIAQGTVYEQYF. The chain uses TRBV19 and TRBJ2-5, with D maybe TRBD1 (6 bases). The end of the DNA aligns better with TRBJ2-7, so the J call may be wrong. CDR3 length: 15 residues. From germline, CDR1 is LNHDA and CDR2 SQIVND (reference sequence).

This chain connects TRBV11-2 to TRBJ1-1; D is undetermined. Per germline, CDR1 SGHAT and CDR2 FQNNGV. The CDR3 has 13 residues. Trimming took 6 bases from V and 7 from J, leaving 15 bases between them. The CDR3 DNA reads as TGTGCCAGCAGTCAAGGAGCACACTATGAAGCTTTCTTT. This translates into CASSQGAHYEAFF.

This clone was seen once. This rearrangement joins TRBV5-8 to TRBJ1-1; D is unclear. Germline V gene data show CDR1 as SGHTS and CDR2 as YDEGEE. Trimming cost V 4 bases and J 6 bases, with 10 bases left between them. The CDR3 runs to 12 residues. The CDR3 region is CASSEVGPEAFF. DNA of the CDR3: TGTGCCAGCAGCGAGGTGGGTCCTGAAGCTTTCTTT.

The chain combines TRBV6-1 with TRBJ1-5; TRBD1 might be the D (6 bases). Germline V gene lookup returns CDR1 MNHNS and CDR2 SASEGT. V lost 4 bases and J lost 2, with 21 bases in between. The CDR3 spans 18 residues. Here the CDR3 reads CASSGKQGTFGGNQPQHF. In DNA, the CDR3 is TGTGCCAGCAGTGGGAAACAGGGCACTTTTGGGGGCAATCAGCCCCAGCATTTT.

V usage is TRBV14 and J usage is TRBJ1-1; D unresolved. Per the germline V gene, CDR1 is SGHDN and CDR2 is FVKESK. V was shortened by 0 bases and J by 1 base, with 6 bases between the two germline ends. This CDR3 comprises 14 residues. The CDR3 protein is CASSQEIGNTEAFF. The CDR3 DNA reads as TGTGCCAGCAGCCAAGAGATTGGGAACACTGAAGCTTTCTTT.

This clone is a singleton in its sample. The V call is TRBV5-4, the J call TRBJ2-2, with D possibly being TRBD1 or TRBD2 (5 bases each). Trimming left V 4 bases short and J 5 bases short, with 12 bases between. From germline, CDR1 is SGHNT and CDR2 YYREEE (reference sequence). The CDR3 sequence is 14 residues long. CDR3 residues: CASSPGGGTGELFF. CDR3 coding DNA: TGTGCCAGCAGCCCTGGGGGTGGGACCGGGGAGCTGTTTTTT.

The chain carries TRBV10-3 and TRBJ1-2; 9 nucleotides match TRBD1. This CDR3 contains 14 residues. Losses at the gene ends were 2 bases for V and 6 bases for J; bases not matched to a gene: 4. The germline V gene has CDR1 ENHRY and CDR2 SYGVKD. CDR3 region: CAISETGGRNGYTF. The CDR3 coding sequence is TGTGCCATCAGTGAGACAGGGGGCAGAAATGGCTACACCTTC.

The chain joins TRBV29-1 to TRBJ2-1; 11 bases fit TRBD1. Trimming at V came to 4 bases and at J to 4 bases, leaving 3 bases not matched to a gene. CDR3 length equals 14 residues. Looked up from germline, CDR1 is SQVTM and CDR2 is ANQGSEA. CDR3 protein: CSVVGTGGYNEQFF. The DNA for the CDR3 is TGCAGCGTTGTAGGGACAGGGGGTTACAATGAGCAGTTCTTC.

The V and J genes are TRBV27 and TRBJ2-1; 13 nucleotides align to TRBD2. The V gene's germline CDR1 is MNHEY and CDR2 SMNVEV (reference sequence). This CDR3 is built from 14 residues. Trimming took 5 bases from V and 8 from J; bases not matched to a gene: 3. The CDR3 loop is CASSPGLAGYEQFF. CDR3 DNA sequence: TGTGCCAGCAGTCCGGGACTAGCGGGATATGAGCAGTTCTTC.